The source of this T cell receptor (beta chain) is a study of cytomegalovirus exposure and HLA in healthy donors. General observations from the study: Highly shared sequence variants in one cluster were likely a sequencing artifact.

This clone was picked up a small number of times. Its antigen is not identified. CDR1 is MDHEN and CDR2 is SYDVKM in the germline V gene. The length of the CDR3 is 15 residues. Trimming removed 6 bases at V and 0 bases at J, with 14 bases between. Both 60 Vbeta primers and 13 Jbeta primers went into the PCR. Some clones are missing from TCRdb's copy, which holds only in-frame ones; the method was immunoSEQ multiplex PCR. The sample has 90,000 to 110,000 clones, 76% seen once. Sequenced material: PBMCs. This receptor was identified in a man between 40 and 49 years old in good health and CMV-seropositive. The J gene is TRBJ1-2, the V gene TRBV28; D is possibly TRBD1 (6 bases). CDR3 residues: CASRPDSGTNYGYTF. DNA for the CDR3: TGTGCCAGCAGACCGGACAGTGGGACTAACTATGGCTACACCTTC.